This T cell receptor (beta chain) is from a study of tumor and adjacent non-tumor tissue in lung cancer. No cell sorting was done before RNA was extracted from the tissue. This non-tumor lung sample came from over 3 cm beyond the tumor edge. The library came from three nested PCR rounds adapted from ARM-PCR protocols. Each CDR3 protein gets one entry after TCRdb re-called the multiplex PCR reads with MiXCR. This sample carries about 48,000 distinct CDR3 sequences, roughly two thirds of them seen once, and the ten largest clones take about 29%. With respect to this clonotype: A read error may produce the germline difference seen at one junction end.

The sequenced sample consisted of distant non-tumor lung tissue. The TCR comes from a woman in her 70s with non-small cell lung cancer.

In nucleotides, the CDR3 is TGTGCCAGCACCCTAACCTGGGGCTATGGCTACACTTTC. The encoded protein is CASTLTWGYGYTF. The chain is built from TRBV11-2 and TRBJ1-2, with a possible D match to TRBD1 (5 bases). CDR3 length equals 13 residues. CDR1 is SGHAT, CDR2 FQNNGV, per germline.